This T cell receptor beta chain was documented in a study of T cell responses to AZD1222 COVID-19 vaccine. The study, taken as a whole, reports: Among the donors, most were white British and more were female, and clonal diversity was possibly underestimated.

With regard to this clone: The antigen remains undetermined.

Between the trimmed V and J ends, which lost 2 bases and 8 bases, there was a span of 9 bases. Per the germline V gene, CDR1 is SNHLY and CDR2 is FYNNEI. This CDR3 is built from 12 residues. Repertoires were generated with immunoSEQ multiplex PCR, while TCRdb's copy carries only in-frame clones and drops some. The data contain around 110,000 clones, about 90% of them seen just once; the ten biggest clones take up 7.5%. This sequence originates from an adult in good health. The chain links TRBV2 to TRBJ1-2; D may be TRBD1 (6 bases). This sample comprised peripheral blood, obtained on day 0 of AZD1222 vaccination. In DNA, the CDR3 is TGTGCCAGCAGTGAAATGGGGGGCGGCTACACCTTC. This encodes CASSEMGGGYTF.